This T cell receptor beta chain was sequenced for a study of T-cell memory formation after mild COVID-19. Across the study: Most TCR clusters belonged to a single donor.

Study results and caveats: There were some responding clones in pre-infection memory, which suggested that cross-reactive memory had joined. A second wave expanding day 15 to 37 was CD4+-biased; contracting clones were balanced.

TCRdb fed the 5' RACE reads into MiXCR, producing one record per CDR3 protein. This table has about 340,000 distinct CDR3 sequences, roughly 13% appearing once. The CDR3 sequence is 16 residues long. CDR1 and CDR2 from the germline V gene are LNHDA and SQIVND (reference sequence). J was trimmed by 7 bases and V by 4 bases; bases with no gene match: 12. This clonotype was seen only a few times. The antigen remains unidentified. The receptor comes from a man aged 18-30 years who had mild COVID-19 (a few samples of this study predate the infection). Cell type and time point are not known. The sequencing sample was made of PBMCs or a T cell subset sorted from them (not recorded which). The chain has TRBV19 and TRBJ2-1; 8 bases map to TRBD2. CDR3 sequence reads: CASSTPLGGGTNEQFF. DNA of the CDR3: TGTGCCAGTAGTACTCCCCTCGGCGGGGGGACTAATGAGCAGTTCTTC.